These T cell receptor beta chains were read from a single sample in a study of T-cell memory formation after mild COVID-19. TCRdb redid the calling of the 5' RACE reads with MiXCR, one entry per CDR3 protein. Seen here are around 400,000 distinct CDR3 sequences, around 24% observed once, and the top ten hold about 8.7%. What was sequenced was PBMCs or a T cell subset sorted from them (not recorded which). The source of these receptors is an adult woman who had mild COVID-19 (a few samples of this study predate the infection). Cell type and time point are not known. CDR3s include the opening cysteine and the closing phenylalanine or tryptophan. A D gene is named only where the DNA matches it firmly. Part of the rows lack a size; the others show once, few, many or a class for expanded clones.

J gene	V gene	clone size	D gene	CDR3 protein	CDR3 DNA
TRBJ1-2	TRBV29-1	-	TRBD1	CSVPTPGQGNYGYTF	TGCAGCGTACCTACTCCGGGACAGGGTAACTATGGCTACACCTTC
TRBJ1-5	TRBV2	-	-	CASSRSADPSNQPQHF	TGTGCCAGCAGTAGGTCGGCAGACCCTAGCAATCAGCCCCAGCATTTT
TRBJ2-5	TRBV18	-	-	CASSPPSRGWETQYF	TGTGCCAGCTCACCGCCTTCCAGGGGCTGGGAGACCCAGTACTTC
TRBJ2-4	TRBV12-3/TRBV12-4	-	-	CASSLTLAKNIQYF	TGTGCCAGCAGTTTGACACTAGCCAAAAACATTCAGTACTTC
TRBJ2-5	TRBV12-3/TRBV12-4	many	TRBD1	CASSFGQGQETQYF	TGTGCCAGCAGTTTTGGACAGGGACAAGAGACCCAGTACTTC
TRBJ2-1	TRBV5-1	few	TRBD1	CASSLEGQGTYNEQFF	TGCGCCAGCAGCTTGGAGGGACAGGGGACCTACAATGAGCAGTTCTTC
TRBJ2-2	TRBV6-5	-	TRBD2	CASSYSKRGGRELFF	TGTGCCAGCAGTTACTCGAAGCGGGGGGGCCGGGAGCTGTTTTTT
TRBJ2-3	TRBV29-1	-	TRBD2	CSGTTGRLAGVTQYF	TGCAGCGGCACGACAGGGCGGCTAGCGGGAGTTACGCAGTATTTT
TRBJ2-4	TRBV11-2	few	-	CASSFTAFGSLAKNIQYF	TGTGCCAGCAGCTTTACGGCTTTCGGCAGTTTAGCCAAAAACATTCAGTACTTC
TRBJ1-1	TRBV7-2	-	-	CASSSPRGREAFF	TGTGCCAGCAGCTCACCCCGCGGGCGGGAAGCTTTCTTT
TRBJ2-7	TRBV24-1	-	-	CATSDLLPGYSYEQYF	TGTGCCACCAGTGATTTGCTTCCAGGATATTCCTACGAGCAGTACTTC
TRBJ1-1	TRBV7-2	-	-	CASRRRGAKVTEAFF	TGTGCCAGCAGGCGACGGGGGGCAAAGGTCACTGAAGCTTTCTTT
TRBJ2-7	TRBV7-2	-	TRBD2	CASSFQAGVYEQYF	TGTGCCAGCAGCTTTCAAGCGGGAGTCTACGAGCAGTACTTC
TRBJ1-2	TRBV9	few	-	CASSVEDFYGYTF	TGTGCCAGCAGCGTAGAGGACTTCTATGGCTACACCTTC
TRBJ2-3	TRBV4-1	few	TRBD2	CASSHLPLAGGTDTQYF	TGCGCCAGCAGCCATCTCCCACTAGCGGGGGGCACAGATACGCAGTATTTT
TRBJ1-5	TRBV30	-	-	CAWSVLLQPQHF	TGTGCCTGGAGTGTACTTCTTCAGCCCCAGCATTTT
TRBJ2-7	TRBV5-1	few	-	CASSFSGSPYEQYF	TGCGCCAGCAGCTTCTCAGGTAGCCCCTACGAGCAGTACTTC